The T cell receptor beta chain under discussion was sequenced for a study of CD8+ T cells in alopecia areata. Peripheral blood and lesional scalp punch biopsies came from alopecia areata patients. PBMCs yielded sorted CD4+ and CD8+ T cells. The authors extracted RNA and reverse transcribed it into cDNA as the sequencing template. Here immunoSEQ multiplex PCR was the method, and the copy in TCRdb shows in-frame clones only, minus some. Of about 180,000 clones in the sample, roughly 59% were seen once. Germline CDR1 reads SQVTM; CDR2 reads ANQGSEA. The trim removed 4 bases at V and 5 bases at J, leaving 8 bases unmatched. The CDR3 covers 14 residues. This clone was observed a few times.

The clonotype was recovered from a human donor with alopecia areata. The source was CD4+ T cells sorted from blood, collected at week 0. The chain employs TRBV29-1 and TRBJ2-1; the match to TRBD2 covers 7 bases. DNA for the CDR3: TGCAGCGTTGGTCGGCGGGGGTCGAACAATGAGCAGTTCTTC. Its translation: CSVGRRGSNNEQFF.